Shown below are 6 T cell receptor beta chains from a single sample sequenced in a study of cytomegalovirus exposure and HLA in healthy donors. It was with 60 Vbeta and 13 Jbeta primers that the PCR ran. TCRdb keeps only in-frame clones here, not all; method: immunoSEQ multiplex PCR. The sample contains about 160,000 clones, approximately 80% of which appear only once. What was sequenced was PBMCs. The receptor source for this set is a woman in her 30s in good health and CMV-seropositive.

The chain recombines TRBV7-9 with TRBJ2-1; tentatively, D is TRBD1 (6 bases). V was cut by 2 bases and J by 8 bases, with 13 bases left in between. The germline V gene has CDR1 SEHNR and CDR2 FQNEAQ (reference sequence). The CDR3 runs 14 residues. CDR3: CASSLNQGFHEQFF. For the CDR3, the DNA is TGTGCCAGCAGCTTAAACCAGGGGTTCCATGAGCAGTTCTTC. Using reference TRBV7-9 and TRBJ2-1 for the parts outside the CDR3, the full variable domain is DTGVSQNPRHKITKRGQNVTFRCDPISEHNRLYWYRQTLGQGPEFLTYFQNEAQLEKSRLLSDRFSAERPKGSFSTLEIQRTEQGDSAMYLCASSLNQGFHEQFFGPGTRLTVL.

The genes are TRBV7-9 and TRBJ1-5; no definite D call. V dropped 5 bases and J dropped 2 bases, with 10 bases sitting between them. Germline values: CDR1 SEHNR, CDR2 FQNEAQ (reference sequence). The CDR3 covers 14 residues. The CDR3 reads CASSPDWGNQPQHF. CDR3 in DNA: TGTGCCAGCAGCCCCGACTGGGGCAATCAGCCCCAGCATTTT.

V and J are TRBV11-3 and TRBJ2-2; D ambiguous. The V end lost 4 bases, the J end lost 5 bases, and 8 bases lay between the germline ends. The CDR3 runs 13 residues. The germline CDR1 and CDR2 sequences are SGHNT and YENEEA. CDR3 loop: CASSYRETGELFF. As DNA, the CDR3 is TGTGCCAGCAGCTACAGAGAAACCGGGGAGCTGTTTTTT. Supplemented by reference TRBV11-3 and TRBJ2-2, the full variable domain reads EAGVVQSPRYKIIEKKQPVAFWCNPISGHNTLYWYLQNLGQGPELLIRYENEEAVDDSQLPKDRFSAERLKGVDSTLKIQPAELGDSAVYLCASSYRETGELFFGEGSRLTVL.

The genes are TRBV5-1 and TRBJ2-7; 11 nucleotides match TRBD1. Germline CDR1 is SGHRS and CDR2 is YFSETQ. The CDR3 loop spans 14 amino acids. V gave up 2 bases and J gave up 6 bases; unmatched junction bases: 4. CDR3 residues: CASSLGQGALEQYF. The DNA for the CDR3 is TGCGCCAGCAGCTTAGGACAGGGGGCACTCGAGCAGTACTTC.

CDR3 nucleotides: TGTGCCACCAGCAGAGGTCCCGGGACAGGCTCCTACGAGCAGTACTTC. Translation: CATSRGPGTGSYEQYF. This chain joins TRBV15 and TRBJ2-7; TRBD1 matches at 8 bases. This CDR3 is built from 16 residues. Per germline, CDR1 LNHNV and CDR2 YYDKDF (reference sequence). The ends lost 1 base at V and 0 bases at J; junction bases unmatched: 5.

V usage is TRBV7-6 and J usage is TRBJ1-5; D remains unclear. The length of the CDR3 is 13 residues. CDR1 is SGHVS and CDR2 is FNYEAQ in the germline V gene. The ends were cut back, 5 bases at V and 5 bases at J, with 10 bases in the middle. DNA for the CDR3: TGTGCCAGCAGCCCCAACAGTTATCAGCCCCAGCATTTT. It yields the protein CASSPNSYQPQHF.